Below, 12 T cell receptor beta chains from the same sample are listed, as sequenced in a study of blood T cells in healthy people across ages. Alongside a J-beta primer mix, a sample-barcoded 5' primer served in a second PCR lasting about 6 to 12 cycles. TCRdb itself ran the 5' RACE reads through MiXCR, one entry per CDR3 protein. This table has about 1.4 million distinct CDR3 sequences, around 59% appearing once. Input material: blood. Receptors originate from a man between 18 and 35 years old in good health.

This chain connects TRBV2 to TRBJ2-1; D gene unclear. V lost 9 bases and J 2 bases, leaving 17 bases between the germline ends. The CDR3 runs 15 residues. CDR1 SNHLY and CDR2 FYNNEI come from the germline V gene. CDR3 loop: CARTGPETTYNEQFF. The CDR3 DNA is TGTGCCAGGACCGGCCCTGAAACAACCTACAATGAGCAGTTCTTC.

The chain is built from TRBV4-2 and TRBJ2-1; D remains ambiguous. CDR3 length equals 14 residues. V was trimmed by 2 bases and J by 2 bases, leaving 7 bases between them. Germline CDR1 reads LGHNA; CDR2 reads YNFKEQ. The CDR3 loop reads CASSQWAPYNEQFF. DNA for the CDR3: TGTGCCAGCAGCCAATGGGCGCCCTACAATGAGCAGTTCTTC.

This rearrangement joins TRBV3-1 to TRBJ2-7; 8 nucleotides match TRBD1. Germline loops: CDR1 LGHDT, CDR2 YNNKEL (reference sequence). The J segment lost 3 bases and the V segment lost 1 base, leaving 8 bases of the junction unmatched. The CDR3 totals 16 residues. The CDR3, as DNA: TGTGCCAGCAGCCAAGCCCCGGGGGACAGGTTCTACGAGCAGTACTTC. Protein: CASSQAPGDRFYEQYF.

The DNA for the CDR3 is TGCAGTGCAGTTCAGGGGGGCGGTGAAGCTTTCTTT. This gives the protein CSAVQGGGEAFF. The chain uses TRBV20-1 and TRBJ1-1; TRBD1 aligns across 7 bases. The V and J ends lost 6 bases and 7 bases, in that order; junction bases with no gene match: 8. Germline CDR1 and CDR2: DFQATT and SNEGSKA (reference sequence). The CDR3 contains 12 residues.

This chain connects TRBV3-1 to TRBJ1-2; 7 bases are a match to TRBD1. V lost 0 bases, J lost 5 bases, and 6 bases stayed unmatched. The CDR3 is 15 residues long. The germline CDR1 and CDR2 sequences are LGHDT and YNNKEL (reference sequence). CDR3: CASSQDIDREYGYTF. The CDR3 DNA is TGTGCCAGCAGCCAAGATATCGACAGGGAGTATGGCTACACCTTC.

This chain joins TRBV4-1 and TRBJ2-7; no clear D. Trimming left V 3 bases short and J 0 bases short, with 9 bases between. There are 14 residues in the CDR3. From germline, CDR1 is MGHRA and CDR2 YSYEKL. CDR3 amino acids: CASSHTAFSYEQYF. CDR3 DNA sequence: TGCGCCAGCAGCCATACAGCCTTCTCCTACGAGCAGTACTTC.

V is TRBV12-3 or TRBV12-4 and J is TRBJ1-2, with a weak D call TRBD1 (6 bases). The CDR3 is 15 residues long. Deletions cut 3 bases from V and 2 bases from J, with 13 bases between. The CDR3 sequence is CASSLVQGVNYGYTF. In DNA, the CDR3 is TGTGCCAGCAGTTTGGTACAGGGCGTAAACTATGGCTACACCTTC.

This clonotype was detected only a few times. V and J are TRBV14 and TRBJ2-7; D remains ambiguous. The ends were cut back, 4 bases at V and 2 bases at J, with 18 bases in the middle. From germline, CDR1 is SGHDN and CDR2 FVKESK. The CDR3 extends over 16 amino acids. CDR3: CASSRSLAGWAYEQYF. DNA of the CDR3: TGTGCCAGCAGCCGAAGCCTGGCCGGCTGGGCCTACGAGCAGTACTTC.

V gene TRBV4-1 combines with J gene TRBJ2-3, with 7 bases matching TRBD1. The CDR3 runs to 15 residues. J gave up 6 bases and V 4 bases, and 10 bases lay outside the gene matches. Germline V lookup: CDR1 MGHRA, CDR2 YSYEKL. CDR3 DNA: TGCGCCAGCAGCCCGCCGGGACAGCCCCCGGATACGCAGTATTTT. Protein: CASSPPGQPPDTQYF.

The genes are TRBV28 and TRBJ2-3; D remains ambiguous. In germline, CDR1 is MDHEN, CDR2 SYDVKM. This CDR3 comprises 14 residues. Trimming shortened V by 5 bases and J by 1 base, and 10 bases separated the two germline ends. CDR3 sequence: CASSAIIGTDTQYF. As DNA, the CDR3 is TGTGCCAGCAGTGCTATTATAGGCACAGATACGCAGTATTTT.

CDR3 bases: TGTGCCAGCAGTTTATTCGCGGGGGCCCTGAACACCGGGGAGCTGTTTTTT. It yields the protein CASSLFAGALNTGELFF. The rearrangement links TRBV27 to TRBJ2-2, with D perhaps matching TRBD2 (7 bases). Trimming took off 1 base at V and 1 base at J, with 13 bases between the two ends. Germline lookup yields CDR1 MNHEY and CDR2 SMNVEV (reference sequence). There are 17 residues in the CDR3.

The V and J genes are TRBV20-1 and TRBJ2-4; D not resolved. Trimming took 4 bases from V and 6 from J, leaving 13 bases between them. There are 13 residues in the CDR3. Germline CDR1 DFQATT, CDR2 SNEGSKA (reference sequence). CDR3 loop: CSATYSNTNIQYF. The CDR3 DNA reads TGCAGTGCTACCTACAGCAACACAAACATTCAGTACTTC.